This T cell receptor beta chain is drawn from a study of cytomegalovirus exposure and HLA in healthy donors. Findings and caveats of the study: There were reportedly fewer N-insertions in an Asian-associated ancestry cluster than the roughly 670-donor mean, in a later analysis. Rarity characterized most TCR sequences, yet some public TCRs appeared in many donors. The study had only CMV serostatus as immune exposure information. Among TCR beta chains, those listed as cytomegalovirus-associated numbered around 160.

From germline, CDR1 is SGHVS and CDR2 FQNEAQ. The CDR3 is 18 residues long. V lost 0 bases and J lost 3; bases outside the gene matches: 8. Vbeta (60) and Jbeta (13) primers were used in the PCR. Some clones are missing from TCRdb's copy, which holds only in-frame ones; the method was immunoSEQ multiplex PCR. Altogether fewer than 130,000 clones are present, more than 75% being singletons, with the ten largest covering 1.5% to 2%. For this clone: Its antigen is still unknown.

The chain has TRBV7-8 and TRBJ2-7, with 13 bases aligning to TRBD2. Input material: PBMCs. This TCR was recovered from a man in his forties in good health and CMV-seronegative. In nucleotides, the CDR3 is TGTGCCAGCAGCTTAGCCCAGACTAGCGGGGGGATCCACTACGAGCAGTACTTC. Encoded protein: CASSLAQTSGGIHYEQYF. Drawing the rest from reference TRBV7-8 and TRBJ2-7, the complete variable domain is GAGVSQSPRYKVAKRGQDVALRCDPISGHVSLFWYQQALGQGPEFLTYFQNEAQLDKSGLPSDRFFAERPEGSVSTLKIQRTQQEDSAVYLCASSLAQTSGGIHYEQYFGPGTRLTVT.